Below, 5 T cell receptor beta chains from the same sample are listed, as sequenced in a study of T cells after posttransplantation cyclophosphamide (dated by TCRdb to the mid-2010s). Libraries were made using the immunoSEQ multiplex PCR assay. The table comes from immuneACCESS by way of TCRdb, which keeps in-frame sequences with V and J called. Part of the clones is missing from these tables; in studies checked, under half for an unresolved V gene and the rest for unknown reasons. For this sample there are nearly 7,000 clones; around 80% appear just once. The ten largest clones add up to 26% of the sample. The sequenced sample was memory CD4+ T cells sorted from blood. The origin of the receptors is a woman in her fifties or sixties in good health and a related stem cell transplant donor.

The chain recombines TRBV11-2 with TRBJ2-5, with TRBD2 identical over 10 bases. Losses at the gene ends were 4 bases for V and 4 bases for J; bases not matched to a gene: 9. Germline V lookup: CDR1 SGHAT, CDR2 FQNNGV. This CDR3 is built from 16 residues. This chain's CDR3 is CASSSISGRRGETQYF. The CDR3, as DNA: TGTGCCAGCAGCTCCATTAGCGGGAGGCGTGGAGAGACCCAGTACTTC.

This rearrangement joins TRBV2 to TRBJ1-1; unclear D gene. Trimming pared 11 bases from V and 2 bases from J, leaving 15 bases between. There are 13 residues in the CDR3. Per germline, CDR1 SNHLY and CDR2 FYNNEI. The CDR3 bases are TGTGCCTCCAACCCACTGAGCAACACTGAAGCTTTCTTT. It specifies CASNPLSNTEAFF.

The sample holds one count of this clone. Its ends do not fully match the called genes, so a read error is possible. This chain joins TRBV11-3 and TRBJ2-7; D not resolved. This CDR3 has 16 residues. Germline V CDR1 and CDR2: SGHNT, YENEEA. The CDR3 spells CASNLSSGFETYEQYF. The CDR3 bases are TGTGCCAGCAACTTATCCTCCGGGTTCGAAACCTACGAGCAGTACTTC.

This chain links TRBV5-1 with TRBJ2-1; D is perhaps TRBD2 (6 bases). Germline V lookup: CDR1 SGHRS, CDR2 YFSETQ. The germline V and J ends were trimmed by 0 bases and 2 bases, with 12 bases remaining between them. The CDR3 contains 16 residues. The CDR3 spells CASSLAGAGTYNEQFF. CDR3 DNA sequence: TGCGCCAGCAGCTTGGCGGGCGCGGGAACCTACAATGAGCAGTTCTTC.

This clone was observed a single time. DNA of the CDR3: TGTGCCAGCAGCTCAACCCGGGAGGAGCAGTTCTTC. Translation: CASSSTREEQFF. The chain couples TRBV7-3 to TRBJ2-1, with a weak D call TRBD2 (6 bases). V was cut by 4 bases and J by 10 bases, with 11 bases left in between. CDR1 and CDR2 from the germline V gene are SGHTA and FQGTGA. The CDR3 sequence is 12 residues long.